The 5 T cell receptor beta chains listed next were all sequenced from one sample in a study of Ad26.COV2.S vaccination and SARS-CoV-2 variants. Sequencing used immunoSEQ multiplex PCR; TCRdb keeps in-frame clones, though not all of them. The sample carries around 300,000 clones, 90% recorded once. Treatment noted: some 20 received Ad26.COV2.S at low or high dose, single or two shots; about five received placebo; per-sample allocation not given. Sample collection was performed on day 63 after the first vaccine or placebo injection. The sequenced sample was peripheral blood, obtained in a trial of Ad26.COV2.S vaccine versus placebo. These receptors originate from a person between 18 and 65 years old who received the Ad26.COV2.S COVID-19 vaccine or a placebo.

The chain links TRBV7-9 to TRBJ2-5; 8 positions agree with TRBD1. V lost 2 bases and J lost 5; bases outside the gene matches: 19. The germline CDR1 and CDR2 sequences are SEHNR and FQNEAQ (reference sequence). This CDR3 has 19 residues. This CDR3 is CASSLPSTTGEVASETQYF. CDR3 DNA: TGTGCCAGCAGCTTACCATCTACGACAGGGGAGGTCGCGAGTGAGACCCAGTACTTC.

The rearrangement joins TRBV5-1 to TRBJ2-3; D might be TRBD1 (6 bases). Trimming removed 4 bases at V and 0 bases at J, with 12 bases between. Germline V gene lookup returns CDR1 SGHRS and CDR2 YFSETQ. This CDR3 comprises 15 residues. The CDR3 protein is CASSPLGHSTDTQYF. The CDR3 nucleotides are TGCGCCAGCAGCCCCCTGGGACACAGCACAGATACGCAGTATTTT. Together with reference TRBV5-1 and TRBJ2-3, the CDR3 gives the full variable domain: KAGVTQTPRYLIKTRGQQVTLSCSPISGHRSVSWYQQTPGQGLQFLFEYFSETQRNKGNFPGRFSGRQFSNSRSEMNVSTLELGDSALYLCASSPLGHSTDTQYFGPGTRLTVL.

This chain connects TRBV25-1 to TRBJ1-1; D may be TRBD1 (5 bases). The V end was cut by 6 bases, the J end by 1 base, with 9 bases between. This CDR3 spans 13 amino acids. From germline, CDR1 is MGHDK and CDR2 SYGVNS. The CDR3 DNA reads TGTGCCAGCAGCACTACAGGGAACACTGAAGCTTTCTTT. Its protein is CASSTTGNTEAFF.

The rearrangement links TRBV3-1 (or the pseudogene TRBV3-2) to TRBJ1-2; D is uncertain. Germline CDR1 and CDR2: LGHDT and YNNKEL (reference sequence). The CDR3 covers 15 residues. Trimming cost V 1 base and J 6 bases, with 15 bases left between them. This CDR3 reads CASSQGRAPQDGYTF. CDR3 bases: TGTGCCAGCAGCCAAGGGCGAGCACCACAAGATGGCTACACCTTC.

The J gene is TRBJ2-7, the V gene TRBV4-1; 8 bases are shared with TRBD1. V gave up 4 bases and J gave up 1 base; unmatched junction bases: 6. The CDR3 runs to 15 residues. Germline V CDR1 and CDR2: MGHRA, YSYEKL. The CDR3 loop is CASSPSGQGSYEQYF. The CDR3 DNA is TGCGCCAGCAGCCCTTCAGGACAGGGATCCTACGAGCAGTACTTC.